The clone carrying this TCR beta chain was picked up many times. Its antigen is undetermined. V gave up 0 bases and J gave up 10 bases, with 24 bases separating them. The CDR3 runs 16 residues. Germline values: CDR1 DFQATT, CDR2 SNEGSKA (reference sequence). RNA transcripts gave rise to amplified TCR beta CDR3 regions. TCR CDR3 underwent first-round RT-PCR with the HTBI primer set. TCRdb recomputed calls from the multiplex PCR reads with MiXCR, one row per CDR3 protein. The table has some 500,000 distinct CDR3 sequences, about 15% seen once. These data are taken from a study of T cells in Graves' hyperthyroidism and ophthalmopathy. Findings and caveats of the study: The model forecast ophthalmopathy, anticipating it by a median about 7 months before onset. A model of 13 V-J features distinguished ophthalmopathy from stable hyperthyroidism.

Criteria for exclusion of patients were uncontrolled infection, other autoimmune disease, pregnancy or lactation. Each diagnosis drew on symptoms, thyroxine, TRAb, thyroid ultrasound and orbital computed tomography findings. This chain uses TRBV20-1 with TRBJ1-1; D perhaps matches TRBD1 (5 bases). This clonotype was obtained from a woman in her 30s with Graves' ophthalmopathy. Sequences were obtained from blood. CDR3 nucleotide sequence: TGCAGTGCTAGAGATAATGGGTGGGGGGGGTTCCTTGCAGCTTTCTTT. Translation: CSARDNGWGGFLAAFF.